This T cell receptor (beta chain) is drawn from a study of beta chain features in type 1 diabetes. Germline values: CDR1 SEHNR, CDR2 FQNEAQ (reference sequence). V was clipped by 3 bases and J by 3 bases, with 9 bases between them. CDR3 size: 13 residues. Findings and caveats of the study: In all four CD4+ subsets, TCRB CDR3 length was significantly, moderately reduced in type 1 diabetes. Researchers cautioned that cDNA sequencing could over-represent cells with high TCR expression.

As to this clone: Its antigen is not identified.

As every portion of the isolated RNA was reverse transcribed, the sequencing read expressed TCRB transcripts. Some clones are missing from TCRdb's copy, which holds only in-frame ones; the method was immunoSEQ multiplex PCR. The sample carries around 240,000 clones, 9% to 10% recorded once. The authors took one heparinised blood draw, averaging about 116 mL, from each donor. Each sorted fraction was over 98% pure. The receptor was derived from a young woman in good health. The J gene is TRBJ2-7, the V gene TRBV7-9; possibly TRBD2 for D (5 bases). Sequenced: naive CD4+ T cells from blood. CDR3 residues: CASSLAGSYEQYF. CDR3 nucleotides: TGTGCCAGCAGCTTGGCGGGCAGCTACGAGCAGTACTTC.